This T cell receptor beta chain was sequenced during a study of blood T cell repertoires in COVID-19. As for the study in general: Samples came from the United States, Italy and Spain, spanning acute and convalescent COVID-19.

The sample holds one count of this clone. This CDR3 has 14 amino acids. Per the germline V gene, CDR1 is SGHTA and CDR2 is FQGNSA. Trimming at V came to 5 bases and at J to 7 bases, leaving 9 bases not matched to a gene. Enrollees, roughly 18 to 90 years old, lived in approximately 25 US areas. Measured with immunoSEQ multiplex PCR; TCRdb has only the in-frame clones, and not every one. The profile shows nearly 400,000 clones, roughly 86% of them singletons. V is TRBV7-2 and J is TRBJ2-3; TRBD1 matches 7 bases. The sequence was obtained from a woman in her thirties who had recovered from COVID-19. The sample comprised PBMCs or T cells enriched from blood (not recorded which). CDR3 nucleotide sequence: TGTGCCAGCAGCCAGACTATACAGGGGAATACGCAGTATTTT. Translated, it gives CASSQTIQGNTQYF. Complete variable domain (other parts from reference TRBV7-2 and TRBJ2-3): GAGVSQSPSNKVTEKGKDVELRCDPISGHTALYWYRQSLGQGLEFLIYFQGNSAPDKSGLPSDRFSAERTGGSVSTLTIQRTQQEDSAVYLCASSQTIQGNTQYFGPGTRLTVL.